This entry lists 27 T cell receptor beta chains sequenced from one sample in a study of control samples from healthy donors and cancer patients. Using immunoSEQ multiplex PCR, the repertoire was profiled, and TCRdb retains in-frame clones only, with some absent. The sample holds roughly 170,000 clones, around 93% seen once. Material for sequencing was blood. Receptors originate from a man younger than 30 in good health.

The chain is built from TRBV30 and TRBJ1-5; perhaps TRBD1 as D (5 bases). CDR1 GTSNPN and CDR2 SVGIG come from the germline V gene (reference sequence). V dropped 2 bases and J dropped 1 base, with 12 bases sitting between them. This CDR3 has 15 residues. The CDR3 loop is CAWSYSGGSNQPQHF. The CDR3 DNA reads as TGTGCCTGGAGTTATTCGGGGGGAAGCAATCAGCCCCAGCATTTT.

The V gene is TRBV29-1, the J gene TRBJ2-7; perhaps TRBD1 as D (6 bases). V was pared by 8 bases and J by 0 bases, with 11 bases between. The CDR3 totals 12 residues. Germline CDR1 and CDR2: SQVTM and ANQGSEA. CDR3 coding DNA: TGCAGCATTGGACAGAACTCCTACGAGCAGTACTTC. Translation gives CSIGQNSYEQYF.

The chain uses TRBV6-4 and TRBJ2-3, with 7 bases that match TRBD2. V lost 2 bases to trimming and J lost 1 base; unmatched junction nucleotides: 0. Per germline, CDR1 MRHNA and CDR2 SNTAGT. The CDR3 sequence is 14 residues long. CDR3 nucleotides: TGTGCCAGCAGTGACGGGGGGGGCACAGATACGCAGTATTTT. It is translated as CASSDGGGTDTQYF.

The J gene is TRBJ2-5, the V gene TRBV5-1; D is possibly TRBD1 (5 bases). Germline assignment: CDR1 SGHRS and CDR2 YFSETQ. V was shortened by 7 bases and J by 5 bases, with 15 bases between the two germline ends. The CDR3 has 13 residues. The CDR3 nucleotides are TGCGCCAGCGGTTGGACAATAGGGGAGACCCAGTACTTC. Encoded protein: CASGWTIGETQYF.

This clone has only one observation. J is TRBJ2-3 and V is TRBV3-1 (or the pseudogene TRBV3-2), with D unresolved. Trimming removed 3 bases at V and 2 bases at J, with 6 bases between. The CDR3 is made up of 13 amino acids. The germline V gene has CDR1 LGHDT and CDR2 YNNKEL (reference sequence). The CDR3 DNA reads TGTGCCAGCAGCCATTATGACACAGATACGCAGTATTTT. Translated: CASSHYDTDTQYF.

The genes are TRBV6-5 and TRBJ2-7, with D unresolved. This CDR3 spans 15 amino acids. The ends were cut back, 6 bases at V and 0 bases at J, with 15 bases in the middle. Germline V gives CDR1 MNHEY, CDR2 SVGAGI. The CDR3 coding sequence is TGTGCCAGCAGCTTTGACTCGTCGAGCTCCTACGAGCAGTACTTC. Amino acid sequence: CASSFDSSSSYEQYF.

The chain links TRBV27 to TRBJ2-3; 9 bases fit TRBD1. This CDR3 contains 15 residues. The germline gives CDR1 MNHEY, CDR2 SMNVEV (reference sequence). Trimming cost V 4 bases and J 7 bases; bases outside gene matches: 9. The CDR3 DNA follows: TGTGCCAGCAGTTCCGATCCGGGACAGGGAAATACGCAGTATTTT. Residues: CASSSDPGQGNTQYF.

The V gene is TRBV7-9, the J gene TRBJ2-5; the D gene is possibly TRBD1 (5 bases). The CDR3 has 15 residues. The V end was cut by 0 bases, the J end by 6 bases, with 14 bases between. Germline loops: CDR1 SEHNR, CDR2 FQNEAQ (reference sequence). CDR3 coding DNA: TGTGCCAGCAGCTTAGCCCGGACATTAGATCAGACCCAGTACTTC. Translation: CASSLARTLDQTQYF. The full variable domain, in which reference TRBV7-9 and TRBJ2-5 provide the parts outside the CDR3, is DTGVSQNPRHKITKRGQNVTFRCDPISEHNRLYWYRQTLGQGPEFLTYFQNEAQLEKSRLLSDRFSAERPKGSFSTLEIQRTEQGDSAMYLCASSLARTLDQTQYFGPGTRLLVL.

In the case of this clone: The junction and the germline gene differ at one end; a read error may be behind it. CDR3: CASGVWTTF. CDR3 DNA sequence: TGTGCCAGCGGCGTCTGGACCACCTTC. The gene calls are TRBV9 and TRBJ1-2; D gene ambiguous. Per the germline V gene, CDR1 is SGDLS and CDR2 is YYNGEE. This CDR3 region has 9 residues.

This rearrangement joins TRBV21-1 to TRBJ2-7. TRBV21-1 represents a pseudogene. The CDR3 sequence is 18 residues long. CDR3 loop: CARNRGLGCLLKQYEQYF. The CDR3 nucleotides are TGTGCCAGGAATCGGGGCCTGGGATGCCTCCTTAAGCAATACGAGCAGTACTTC.

The chain carries TRBV5-4 and TRBJ1-2; D remains unclear. This CDR3 region has 14 residues. Germline V CDR1 and CDR2: SGHNT, YYREEE (reference sequence). V lost 3 bases and J lost 4, with 13 bases in between. CDR3 nucleotides: TGTGCCAGCAGCTCGACGTCGGGAACCTATGGCTACACCTTC. Translated, it gives CASSSTSGTYGYTF. Filled out from reference TRBV5-4 and TRBJ1-2, the complete variable domain reads ETGVTQSPTHLIKTRGQQVTLRCSSQSGHNTVSWYQQALGQGPQFIFQYYREEENGRGNFPPRFSGLQFPNYSSELNVNALELDDSALYLCASSSTSGTYGYTFGSGTRLTVV.

V and J are TRBV5-1 and TRBJ2-3; D not resolved. Per germline, CDR1 SGHRS and CDR2 YFSETQ. V lost 2 bases, J lost 6 bases, and 7 bases lay in between. The CDR3 totals 12 residues. The CDR3 DNA sequence: TGCGCCAGCAGCTTAGGTCGCGATACGCAGTATTTT. Translation: CASSLGRDTQYF.

The chain has TRBV5-5 and TRBJ2-1, with D perhaps matching TRBD1 (6 bases). The germline V gene has CDR1 SGHKS and CDR2 YYEKEE (reference sequence). This CDR3 region has 15 residues. V lost 0 bases to trimming and J lost 7 bases, with 14 bases between them. The DNA of the CDR3 is TGTGCCAGCAGCTTGGCCCCACAGGGTAGAAATGAGCAGTTCTTC. It yields the protein CASSLAPQGRNEQFF. Together with reference TRBV5-5 and TRBJ2-1, the CDR3 gives the full variable domain: DAGVTQSPTHLIKTRGQQVTLRCSPISGHKSVSWYQQVLGQGPQFIFQYYEKEERGRGNFPDRFSARQFPNYSSELNVNALLLGDSALYLCASSLAPQGRNEQFFGPGTRLTVL.

The CDR3 DNA sequence: TGTGCCAGCAGGCCAGGACAGGGGAGGAGCGGGCGCGAGAGGAGCACAGATACGCAGTATTTT. Translation gives CASRPGQGRSGRERSTDTQYF. V is TRBV28 and J is TRBJ2-3, with TRBD1 identical over 9 bases. The germline gives CDR1 MDHEN, CDR2 SYDVKM. This CDR3 is built from 21 residues. J was trimmed by 0 bases and V by 6 bases; bases with no gene match: 22.

V and J are TRBV10-3 and TRBJ1-6; weak D call: TRBD1 (5 bases). CDR3 length equals 16 residues. Germline lookup yields CDR1 ENHRY and CDR2 SYGVKD. V lost 2 bases, J lost 10 bases, and 18 bases lay in between. The CDR3 here is CAISEMGQGSGSPLHF. The CDR3, as DNA: TGTGCCATCAGTGAGATGGGTCAGGGCTCAGGCTCACCCCTCCACTTT.

This chain uses TRBV3-1 (or the pseudogene TRBV3-2) with TRBJ2-4; D might be TRBD2 (6 bases). In germline, CDR1 is LGHDT, CDR2 YNNKEL (reference sequence). V shed 3 bases and J shed 0 bases, with 12 bases lying between them. The CDR3 spans 16 residues. Here the CDR3 reads CASSQSGTLAKNIQYF. The CDR3, as DNA: TGTGCCAGCAGCCAGTCAGGGACTCTAGCCAAAAACATTCAGTACTTC.

This chain joins TRBV3-1 (or the pseudogene TRBV3-2) and TRBJ2-1; D not resolved. The CDR3 consists of 15 residues. Between the trimmed V and J ends, which lost 2 bases and 0 bases, there was a span of 8 bases. Germline V gene data show CDR1 as LGHDT and CDR2 as YNNKEL (reference sequence). As DNA, the CDR3 is TGTGCCAGCAGCCAAACCCAAAGCTCCTACAATGAGCAGTTCTTC. It codes for CASSQTQSSYNEQFF.

The CDR3 nucleotides read TGTGCCACCAGTGTCATCCGGACTCCCTCCTACGAGCAGTACTTC. This encodes CATSVIRTPSYEQYF. V is TRBV24-1 and J is TRBJ2-7; D is perhaps TRBD2 (5 bases). CDR3 length equals 15 residues. Per germline, CDR1 KGHDR and CDR2 SFDVKD. V was clipped by 5 bases and J by 0 bases, with 13 bases between them.

The chain combines TRBV3-1 (or the pseudogene TRBV3-2) with TRBJ2-7, with TRBD1 matching over 9 bases. The germline V gene has CDR1 LGHDT and CDR2 YNNKEL (reference sequence). Germline trimming cut 4 bases from V and 2 bases from J; bases unmatched to any gene: 3. The length of the CDR3 is 14 residues. In DNA form, the CDR3 reads TGTGCCAGCAGCCGGACAGGGGTAACCTACGAGCAGTACTTC. Protein product: CASSRTGVTYEQYF.

The V gene is TRBV30, the J gene TRBJ1-4; no firm D call. The V gene lost 2 bases and the J gene lost 7 bases, with 17 bases spanning the gap. Germline V gene lookup returns CDR1 GTSNPN and CDR2 SVGIG (reference sequence). This CDR3 comprises 15 residues. CDR3 protein: CAWSPSPPRSEKLFF. The CDR3 DNA is TGTGCCTGGAGTCCAAGCCCACCGAGGAGTGAAAAACTGTTTTTT.

This chain connects TRBV24-1 to TRBJ2-5; D is unresolved. The V end lost 4 bases, the J end lost 5 bases, and 7 bases lay between the germline ends. In germline, CDR1 is KGHDR, CDR2 SFDVKD. There are 12 residues in the CDR3. CDR3 amino acids: CATSDYGETQYF. The DNA for the CDR3 is TGTGCCACCAGTGACTATGGGGAGACCCAGTACTTC.

V and J are TRBV29-1 and TRBJ2-1; 7 nucleotides agree with TRBD1. After removal of 6 bases from V and 8 bases from J, the junction contained 4 bases not matched to a gene. The CDR3 sequence is 11 residues long. Germline V CDR1 and CDR2: SQVTM, ANQGSEA. The CDR3 DNA reads as TGCAGCGTAGCACAGGGGCATGAGCAGTTCTTC. Translating gives CSVAQGHEQFF.

The chain recombines TRBV15 with TRBJ2-7, with D possibly being TRBD1 (5 bases). This CDR3 region has 14 residues. Trimming pared 0 bases from V and 2 bases from J, leaving 8 bases between. Germline assignment: CDR1 LNHNV and CDR2 YYDKDF (reference sequence). The CDR3 DNA reads TGTGCCACCAGCAGAGAGGACACCGCCTACGAGCAGTACTTC. The encoded protein is CATSREDTAYEQYF.

V gene TRBV10-3 combines with J gene TRBJ2-5; tentatively, D is TRBD1 (6 bases). V was shortened by 2 bases and J by 8 bases, with 6 bases between the two germline ends. CDR1 and CDR2 (germline): ENHRY, SYGVKD. The CDR3 contains 11 residues. In DNA, the CDR3 is TGTGCCATCAGTGAGGGGACAACCCAGTACTTC. Translation: CAISEGTTQYF.

The genes are TRBV5-1 and TRBJ2-2, with 8 bases fitting TRBD2. The V segment lost 4 bases and the J segment 2 bases; nucleotides outside the gene matches: 7. The CDR3 length is 16 residues. Germline-derived CDR1 and CDR2 are SGHRS and YFSETQ. CDR3 sequence: CASSQIAGINTGELFF. In DNA form, the CDR3 reads TGCGCCAGCAGCCAGATAGCGGGGATTAACACCGGGGAGCTGTTTTTT.

The chain couples TRBV3-1 (or the pseudogene TRBV3-2) to TRBJ2-7; D remains unclear. The CDR3 spans 15 residues. Per the germline V gene, CDR1 is LGHDT and CDR2 is YNNKEL (reference sequence). Deletions cut 3 bases from V and 3 bases from J, with 15 bases between. The CDR3 reads CASSQIPQNSYEQYF. The CDR3 coding sequence is TGTGCCAGCAGCCAGATCCCACAGAACAGCTACGAGCAGTACTTC.

The rearrangement uses TRBV3-1 (or the pseudogene TRBV3-2) and TRBJ2-3; 8 bases align to TRBD2. V lost 5 bases and J lost 2; bases outside the gene matches: 6. The CDR3 totals 15 residues. Germline-derived CDR1 and CDR2 are LGHDT and YNNKEL (reference sequence). The CDR3 region has the DNA TGTGCCAGCAGCGCAAGCGGGGGAGTCACAGATACGCAGTATTTT. Protein sequence: CASSASGGVTDTQYF.